This T cell receptor beta chain stems from a study of OX40 agonist ivuxolimab in advanced cancers. The length of the CDR3 is 15 residues. CDR1 is ENHRY and CDR2 is SYGVKD in the germline V gene. Trimming shortened V by 0 bases and J by 1 base, and 9 bases separated the two germline ends. The protocol was immunoSEQ multiplex PCR, while the TCRdb copy is restricted to in-frame clones and leaves out a portion. The sample contains around 67,000 clones, around 90% of which appear only once. The clonotype comes from an adult with an advanced solid tumor such as melanoma, head and neck, liver or kidney cancer. The V call is TRBV10-3, the J call TRBJ1-1, with unresolved D. The source was CD4+ or CD8+ T cells sorted from blood, collected in a trial of the OX40 agonist ivuxolimab. This CDR3 reads CAISESRGSNTEAFF. The CDR3, as DNA: TGTGCCATCAGTGAGTCGCGGGGATCGAACACTGAAGCTTTCTTT.